Listed below are T cell receptor beta chains from one sample, sequenced in a study of blood T cell repertoires in COVID-19. Here immunoSEQ multiplex PCR was the method, and the copy in TCRdb shows in-frame clones only, minus some. The table lists about 190,000 clones, around nine tenths of them singletons. What was sequenced was peripheral blood. The receptors derive from a man aged 25-45 years with acute or convalescent COVID-19. CDR3s include the opening cysteine and the closing phenylalanine or tryptophan. The order of the fields is J gene, clone size, V gene, D gene, CDR3 DNA, CDR3 protein. D genes are given only for firm matches. The size field is filled for only some rows; it gives once, few, many or a size class.

J gene: TRBJ1-4; clone size: -; V gene: TRBV6-1; D gene: -; CDR3 DNA: TGTGCCAGCAGTGAACAGGGCCCGGGTAGGGAACTGTTTTTT; CDR3 protein: CASSEQGPGRELFF
J gene: TRBJ1-2; clone size: -; V gene: TRBV5-6; D gene: -; CDR3 DNA: TGTGCCAGCAGCTTGGCAGGGATTAGCTATGGCTACACCTTC; CDR3 protein: CASSLAGISYGYTF
J gene: TRBJ1-3; clone size: -; V gene: TRBV7-2; D gene: -; CDR3 DNA: TGTGCCAGCAGCTTAGGAGGACAGACAATCTCTGGAAACACCATATATTTT; CDR3 protein: CASSLGGQTISGNTIYF
J gene: TRBJ1-6; clone size: -; V gene: TRBV7-9; D gene: -; CDR3 DNA: TGTGCCAGCAGCTCCCCAGGAGGGAATTCACCCCTCCACTTT; CDR3 protein: CASSSPGGNSPLHF
J gene: TRBJ2-6; clone size: -; V gene: TRBV19; D gene: -; CDR3 DNA: TGTGCCAGTAGTATAGTTATCGGGACAAACGTCCTGACTTTC; CDR3 protein: CASSIVIGTNVLTF
J gene: TRBJ2-1; clone size: -; V gene: TRBV11-2; D gene: -; CDR3 DNA: TGTGCCAGCAGCTTAGGAAGGGGGAGTCGCTCCTACAATGAGCAGTTCTTC; CDR3 protein: CASSLGRGSRSYNEQFF
J gene: TRBJ2-1; clone size: -; V gene: TRBV7-2; D gene: TRBD1; CDR3 DNA: TGTGCCAGCAGCCCAAGGGCAGGGGGTAATGAGCAGTTCTTC; CDR3 protein: CASSPRAGGNEQFF
J gene: TRBJ1-1; clone size: -; V gene: TRBV5-6; D gene: -; CDR3 DNA: TGTGCCAGCAGCTTGACCGACAGGAACACTGAAGCTTTCTTT; CDR3 protein: CASSLTDRNTEAFF
J gene: TRBJ2-7; clone size: -; V gene: TRBV9; D gene: TRBD1; CDR3 DNA: TGTGCCAGCAGCGTAGTAGGGGACAGCGGCTACGAGCAGTACTTC; CDR3 protein: CASSVVGDSGYEQYF
J gene: TRBJ2-1; clone size: -; V gene: TRBV4-1; D gene: -; CDR3 DNA: TGCGCCAGCAGCCTTCGGGGAAACACCTACAATGAGCAGTTCTTC; CDR3 protein: CASSLRGNTYNEQFF
J gene: TRBJ1-2; clone size: -; V gene: TRBV28; D gene: -; CDR3 DNA: TGTGCCAGCACCCCACCGGGGGGGGGTGGTGGCTACACCTTC; CDR3 protein: CASTPPGGGGGYTF
J gene: TRBJ2-1; clone size: -; V gene: TRBV7-9; D gene: -; CDR3 DNA: TGTGCCAGCAGCTTAGGACTAGGCTCCTACAATGAGCAGTTCTTC; CDR3 protein: CASSLGLGSYNEQFF
J gene: TRBJ2-7; clone size: -; V gene: TRBV9; D gene: -; CDR3 DNA: TGTGCCAGCAGCAACCCGATTGGCATCGAATCCTACGAGCAGTACTTC; CDR3 protein: CASSNPIGIESYEQYF
J gene: TRBJ1-5; clone size: -; V gene: TRBV7-6; D gene: TRBD1; CDR3 DNA: TGTGCCAGCAGCTCACCTGACAGGGACAATCAGCCCCAGCATTTT; CDR3 protein: CASSSPDRDNQPQHF
J gene: TRBJ1-5; clone size: -; V gene: TRBV19; D gene: -; CDR3 DNA: TGTGCCAGTAGTATACCCAGCAGGGGTAGCAATCAGCCCCAGCATTTT; CDR3 protein: CASSIPSRGSNQPQHF
J gene: TRBJ1-6; clone size: -; V gene: TRBV5-1; D gene: -; CDR3 DNA: TGCGCCAGCCGGGCCTCAGGGGACCGTAATTCACCCCTCCACTTT; CDR3 protein: CASRASGDRNSPLHF
J gene: TRBJ1-3; clone size: once; V gene: TRBV6-5; D gene: -; CDR3 DNA: TGTGCCATACAACAGTGGGGCGCGAATGGAAACACCATATATTTT; CDR3 protein: CAIQQWGANGNTIYF
J gene: TRBJ1-5; clone size: -; V gene: TRBV10-3; D gene: -; CDR3 DNA: TGTGCCATCAGTGAGTCTGGGGGCTTGAAGCCCCAGCATTTT; CDR3 protein: CAISESGGLKPQHF
J gene: TRBJ1-6; clone size: once; V gene: TRBV6-5; D gene: -; CDR3 DNA: TGTGCCAGCAGTTACTCGATAACAGGGAATTCACCCCTCCACTTT; CDR3 protein: CASSYSITGNSPLHF
J gene: TRBJ1-1; clone size: -; V gene: TRBV21-1; D gene: -; CDR3 DNA: TGTGCCAGCAGCCCCCGTACAGGGGAGGTTTCGAACACTGAAGCTTTCTTT; CDR3 protein: CASSPRTGEVSNTEAFF
J gene: TRBJ1-2; clone size: -; V gene: TRBV7-9; D gene: -; CDR3 DNA: TGTGCCAGCAGCTTTCAGGGGCCAGGGGCGGGCGGCTACACCTTC; CDR3 protein: CASSFQGPGAGGYTF
J gene: TRBJ1-4; clone size: -; V gene: TRBV6-5; D gene: -; CDR3 DNA: TGTGCCAGCAGTACAGCCGTCATAAAGGAAAAACTGTTTTTT; CDR3 protein: CASSTAVIKEKLFF
J gene: TRBJ1-6; clone size: -; V gene: TRBV2; D gene: -; CDR3 DNA: TGTGCCAGCAGTGAAAACGGGGGGAATTCACCCCTCCACTTT; CDR3 protein: CASSENGGNSPLHF
J gene: TRBJ2-7; clone size: -; V gene: TRBV5-1; D gene: -; CDR3 DNA: TGCGCCAGCAGCCTTGACCCCGGAGGCTCCTACGAGCAGTACTTC; CDR3 protein: CASSLDPGGSYEQYF
J gene: TRBJ1-1; clone size: -; V gene: TRBV12-3/TRBV12-4; D gene: -; CDR3 DNA: TGTGCCAGCAGTCTACTCCAGGGCAGGGCTTTCTTT; CDR3 protein: CASSLLQGRAFF
J gene: TRBJ1-3; clone size: few; V gene: TRBV19; D gene: TRBD1; CDR3 DNA: TGTGCCAGTAAAAGGCGCGGACAGGGGGCAGAATCGGGAAACACCATATATTTT; CDR3 protein: CASKRRGQGAESGNTIYF
J gene: TRBJ2-5; clone size: once; V gene: TRBV28; D gene: TRBD2; CDR3 DNA: TGTGCCAGCAGTTTATATCCGGGGGGGCGGCAAGAGACCCAGTACTTC; CDR3 protein: CASSLYPGGRQETQYF
J gene: TRBJ2-2; clone size: -; V gene: TRBV5-1; D gene: TRBD1; CDR3 DNA: TGCGCCAGCAGCCTCCGGACAGGGAGGAACACCGGGGAGCTGTTTTTT; CDR3 protein: CASSLRTGRNTGELFF
J gene: TRBJ2-1; clone size: -; V gene: TRBV19; D gene: TRBD2; CDR3 DNA: TGTGCCAGTAGTACGAGGACTAGCGGGGGACAGGATGAGCAGTTCTTC; CDR3 protein: CASSTRTSGGQDEQFF
J gene: TRBJ1-4; clone size: -; V gene: TRBV19; D gene: TRBD1; CDR3 DNA: TGTGCCAGTAGTGGAACCGGGACAGGGAGTGAAAAACTGTTTTTT; CDR3 protein: CASSGTGTGSEKLFF
J gene: TRBJ1-3; clone size: -; V gene: TRBV28; D gene: -; CDR3 DNA: TGTGCCAGCAGTTTAGGCATCTCTGGAAACACCATATATTTT; CDR3 protein: CASSLGISGNTIYF
J gene: TRBJ2-1; clone size: -; V gene: TRBV3-1/TRBV3-2; D gene: TRBD2; CDR3 DNA: TGTGCCAGCAGCCCACATAGCGGGGTCTCCTACAATGAGCAGTTCTTC; CDR3 protein: CASSPHSGVSYNEQFF
J gene: TRBJ2-7; clone size: -; V gene: TRBV6-6; D gene: TRBD2; CDR3 DNA: TGTGCCAGCAGTCCCCTAGCCCCAAAAAAAAGCGGGGGGCAAATCTACGAGCAGTACTTC; CDR3 protein: CASSPLAPKKSGGQIYEQYF
J gene: TRBJ2-5; clone size: -; V gene: TRBV12-5; D gene: TRBD2; CDR3 DNA: TGTGCTAGTGGTTTGCCACGGACTAGCGGGAGAGAGACCCAGTACTTC; CDR3 protein: CASGLPRTSGRETQYF
J gene: TRBJ1-6; clone size: -; V gene: TRBV28; D gene: -; CDR3 DNA: TGTGCCAGCAGTTTATCGCAGGGAGGGTATAATTCACCCCTCCACTTT; CDR3 protein: CASSLSQGGYNSPLHF
J gene: TRBJ1-3; clone size: -; V gene: TRBV5-6; D gene: -; CDR3 DNA: TGTGCCAGCAGCTTGTCGGGGATTTCTGGAAACACCATATATTTT; CDR3 protein: CASSLSGISGNTIYF
J gene: TRBJ2-1; clone size: -; V gene: TRBV11-3; D gene: -; CDR3 DNA: TGTGCCAGCAGCTTACGGGAAGCGAGCTCCTACAATGAGCAGTTCTTC; CDR3 protein: CASSLREASSYNEQFF
J gene: TRBJ2-7; clone size: -; V gene: TRBV5-4; D gene: -; CDR3 DNA: TGTGCCAGCAGCTTTCGGACGGGGAACTCCTACGAGCAGTACTTC; CDR3 protein: CASSFRTGNSYEQYF
J gene: TRBJ2-7; clone size: -; V gene: TRBV12-3/TRBV12-4; D gene: -; CDR3 DNA: TGTGCCAGCAGGCCGACAGGTACCTACGAGCAGTACTTC; CDR3 protein: CASRPTGTYEQYF
J gene: TRBJ2-5; clone size: -; V gene: TRBV6-1; D gene: TRBD2; CDR3 DNA: TGTGCCAGCAGTGAGGCGATAGCGGGCAGCTCGGGAGAGACCCAGTACTTC; CDR3 protein: CASSEAIAGSSGETQYF
J gene: TRBJ2-3; clone size: -; V gene: TRBV18; D gene: -; CDR3 DNA: TGTGCCAGCTCACCACTTGGAGGTGCGGATACGCAGTATTTT; CDR3 protein: CASSPLGGADTQYF
J gene: TRBJ1-4; clone size: once; V gene: TRBV6-5; D gene: TRBD1; CDR3 DNA: TGTGCCAGCAGACCATCGACAGGGATTCGGAAACTGTTTTTT; CDR3 protein: CASRPSTGIRKLFF
J gene: TRBJ1-3; clone size: -; V gene: TRBV6-5; D gene: -; CDR3 DNA: TGTGCCAGCAGTCGACAGGTCCGCTCTGGAAACACCATATATTTT; CDR3 protein: CASSRQVRSGNTIYF
J gene: TRBJ2-1; clone size: once; V gene: TRBV18; D gene: TRBD1; CDR3 DNA: TGTGCCAGCTCACCTTGGACAGGGGCGTACAATGAGCAGTTCTTC; CDR3 protein: CASSPWTGAYNEQFF
J gene: TRBJ1-6; clone size: -; V gene: TRBV6-9; D gene: -; CDR3 DNA: TGTGCCAGCAGTTATCTTCCCCCACCCCTCCACTTT; CDR3 protein: CASSYLPPPLHF
J gene: TRBJ1-1; clone size: -; V gene: TRBV10-3; D gene: -; CDR3 DNA: TGTGCCATCAGTGAGTCTCAGGATCTCAACACTGAAGCTTTCTTT; CDR3 protein: CAISESQDLNTEAFF
J gene: TRBJ2-7; clone size: -; V gene: TRBV19; D gene: -; CDR3 DNA: TGTGCCAGTAGTATTAGATTCGGCGGAACCTACGAGCAGTACTTC; CDR3 protein: CASSIRFGGTYEQYF
J gene: TRBJ2-3; clone size: -; V gene: TRBV4-2; D gene: -; CDR3 DNA: TGTGCCAGCAGCCTCGGGACTAGCACAGATACGCAGTATTTT; CDR3 protein: CASSLGTSTDTQYF
J gene: TRBJ1-1; clone size: -; V gene: TRBV29-1; D gene: -; CDR3 DNA: TGCACCGCAGCTGGTCGTGAAGCTTTCTTT; CDR3 protein: CTAAGREAFF